A single T cell receptor (beta chain) is shown here with its context. The antigen remains undetermined. This entry comes from a study of T cells expressing NK-cell markers. Study in general: The TCR beta repertoires originated in sorted CD3+CD56+NKG2C+, CD3+CD56+NKG2C- and CD3+CD56-NKG2C+ T cells. In the group of eight sequenced donors, seven were HCMV-seropositive and one was seronegative. The study, taken as a whole, reports: In roughly six donors, dominant CD3+CD56+NKG2C+ clonotypes ranked among the top 10 CD8+ clonotypes. Expanded NKG2C+ T cell clones were not confirmed as HCMV-specific.

TCRdb re-called the 5' RACE reads; every CDR3 protein appears as one record, without DNA. The sample has about 430,000 distinct CDR3 sequences. CDR1 and CDR2 from the germline V gene are SGDLS and YYNGEE. The CDR3 extends over 18 amino acids. The sequenced material came from blood T cells: a sorted CD56 or NKG2C T cell subset, CD4+ or CD8+ T cells, or bulk PBMC T cells (not recorded which). This clonotype was obtained from a woman aged 45-60 years in good health. The chain uses TRBV9 and TRBJ1-5. The CDR3 sequence: CASSAGGAGPLGSQPQHF.